This TCR beta chain was identified during a study of molecular identifiers for immune sequencing clone quantification. This clonotype was observed many times. MiXCR, run by TCRdb on the PCR reads, gives a single entry per CDR3 protein. This table holds about 640,000 distinct CDR3 sequences, 20% found once. This CDR3 spans 14 amino acids. V shed 6 bases and J 4 bases; nucleotides not matched to a gene: 8. CDR1 and CDR2 (germline): DFQATT, SNEGSKA (reference sequence). Every naive CD8 library was made from between about 18,000 and 1,100,000 sorted cells with 10%, 30% or 50% RNA. This TCR came from a human donor in good health. Some libraries in this study had Jurkat cell RNA spiked in. Sequenced material: naive CD8+ T cells from blood, with Jurkat cell RNA spiked in. Subset given: FACS-sorted CD8+CD4-CCR7+CD45RA+ naive T cells. The gene calls are TRBV20-1 and TRBJ1-4; 7 bases are shared with TRBD1. CDR3 sequence: CSASDRALNEKLFF. CDR3 sequence (DNA): TGCAGTGCATCAGACAGGGCTCTTAATGAAAAACTGTTTTTT.